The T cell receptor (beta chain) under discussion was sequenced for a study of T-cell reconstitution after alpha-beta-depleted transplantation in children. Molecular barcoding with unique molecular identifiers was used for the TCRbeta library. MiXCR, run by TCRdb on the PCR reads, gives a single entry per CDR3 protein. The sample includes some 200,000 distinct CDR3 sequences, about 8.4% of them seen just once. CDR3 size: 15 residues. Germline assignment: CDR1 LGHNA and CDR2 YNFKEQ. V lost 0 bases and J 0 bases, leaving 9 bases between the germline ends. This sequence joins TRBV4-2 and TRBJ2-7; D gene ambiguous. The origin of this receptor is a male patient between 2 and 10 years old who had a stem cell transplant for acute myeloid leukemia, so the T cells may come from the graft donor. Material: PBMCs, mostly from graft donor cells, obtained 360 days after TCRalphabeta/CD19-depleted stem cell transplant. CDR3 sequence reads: CASSQDLLYSYEQYF. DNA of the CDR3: TGTGCCAGCAGCCAAGATCTGCTATACTCCTACGAGCAGTACTTC.